A single sample gave rise to the 30 T cell receptor beta chains below, sequenced in a study of control samples from healthy donors and cancer patients. Method: immunoSEQ multiplex PCR; TCRdb's copy keeps in-frame clones and lacks some. Of more than 45,000 clones listed, roughly 92% are singletons. Material: PBMCs. Source of these receptors: a woman aged 45-65 years with head and neck cancer.

CDR3 sequence reads: CASSRQGLRETQYF. The CDR3 DNA sequence: TGTGCCAGCAGCCGACAGGGCCTGCGAGAGACCCAGTACTTC. This chain links TRBV5-5 with TRBJ2-5; 7 nucleotides match TRBD1. Germline lookup yields CDR1 SGHKS and CDR2 YYEKEE (reference sequence). V gave up 4 bases and J gave up 4 bases; unmatched junction bases: 7. This CDR3 has 14 residues. Full variable domain (outside the CDR3, taken from reference TRBV5-5 and TRBJ2-5): DAGVTQSPTHLIKTRGQQVTLRCSPISGHKSVSWYQQVLGQGPQFIFQYYEKEERGRGNFPDRFSARQFPNYSSELNVNALLLGDSALYLCASSRQGLRETQYFGPGTRLLVL.

The chain has TRBV7-2 and TRBJ1-3, with TRBD1 as a possible D gene (5 bases). The V gene's germline CDR1 is SGHTA and CDR2 FQGNSA. Trimming stripped 2 bases from V and 0 bases from J, with 14 bases between. CDR3 length: 17 amino acids. CDR3 amino acids: CASSLRWDPSSGNTIYF. The CDR3 nucleotides are TGTGCCAGCAGCTTACGGTGGGACCCTTCCTCTGGAAACACCATATATTTT.

The chain carries TRBV6-1 and TRBJ1-5; perhaps TRBD1 as D (5 bases). The ends were cut back, 3 bases at V and 7 bases at J, with 10 bases in the middle. The germline CDR1 and CDR2 sequences are MNHNS and SASEGT. The length of the CDR3 is 13 residues. CDR3 sequence reads: CASSDRVDQPQHF. CDR3 bases: TGTGCCAGCAGTGACAGGGTAGACCAGCCCCAGCATTTT.

The chain combines TRBV19 with TRBJ2-3; D is uncertain. The ends were cut back, 3 bases at V and 6 bases at J, with 4 bases in the middle. Germline V gene sequence: CDR1 LNHDA, CDR2 SQIVND (reference sequence). The CDR3 has 11 amino acids. The CDR3 sequence: CASSMVDTQYF. The CDR3 DNA reads as TGTGCCAGTAGTATGGTCGATACGCAGTATTTT. Full variable domain (rest looked up from reference TRBV19 and TRBJ2-3): DGGITQSPKYLFRKEGQNVTLSCEQNLNHDAMYWYRQDPGQGLRLIYYSQIVNDFQKGDIAEGYSVSREKKESFPLTVTSAQKNPTAFYLCASSMVDTQYFGPGTRLTVL.

This rearrangement joins TRBV5-4 to TRBJ2-3; 12 bases map to TRBD2. V lost 4 bases to trimming and J lost 0 bases; unmatched junction nucleotides: 3. The germline gives CDR1 SGHNT, CDR2 YYREEE (reference sequence). The CDR3 extends over 16 amino acids. The CDR3: CASSNGLAGSTDTQYF. In nucleotides, the CDR3 is TGTGCCAGCAGCAACGGACTAGCGGGGAGCACAGATACGCAGTATTTT.

The DNA for the CDR3 is TGCGCCAGCAGCCCGGACAGGGGGAACCCTTATGGCTACACCTTC. This encodes CASSPDRGNPYGYTF. The chain uses TRBV4-1 and TRBJ1-2; 10 bases match TRBD1. This CDR3 spans 15 amino acids. The germline V gene encodes CDR1 MGHRA and CDR2 YSYEKL. V lost 4 bases to trimming and J lost 5 bases; unmatched junction nucleotides: 7.

The CDR3 protein is CASSSTGFTGELFF. CDR3 coding DNA: TGTGCCAGCAGCTCGACAGGGTTCACCGGGGAGCTGTTTTTT. The chain employs TRBV13 and TRBJ2-2, with 7 nucleotides matching TRBD1. Trimming removed 4 bases from V and 4 bases from J; junction bases left unmatched: 3. This CDR3 comprises 14 residues. Per the germline V gene, CDR1 is PRHDT and CDR2 is FYEKMQ (reference sequence).

The chain couples TRBV5-1 to TRBJ1-2, with TRBD1 as a possible D gene (6 bases). Per the germline V gene, CDR1 is SGHRS and CDR2 is YFSETQ. V gave up 4 bases and J gave up 4 bases, with 17 bases separating them. The CDR3 loop spans 15 amino acids. This chain's CDR3 is CASSVQGGEGYGYTF. The CDR3, as DNA: TGCGCCAGCAGCGTACAGGGAGGGGAGGGCTATGGCTACACCTTC.

This rearrangement joins TRBV29-1 to TRBJ1-2; no clear D. This CDR3 region has 15 residues. With 2 bases removed from V and 8 bases from J, the gap between germline ends came to 21 bases. The germline gives CDR1 SQVTM, CDR2 ANQGSEA. The CDR3 DNA sequence: TGCAGCGTTGAAAACTCCCTGACCCGGAGGGAGGGCTACACCTTC. It yields the protein CSVENSLTRREGYTF. The full variable domain, in which reference TRBV29-1 and TRBJ1-2 provide the parts outside the CDR3, is SAVISQKPSRDICQRGTSLTIQCQVDSQVTMMFWYRQQPGQSLTLIATANQGSEATYESGFVIDKFPISRPNLTFSTLTVSNMSPEDSSIYLCSVENSLTRREGYTFGSGTRLTVV.

This clone appeared once. The chain joins TRBV28 to TRBJ2-5; 10 bases match TRBD2. The CDR3 has 14 amino acids. The V gene end was trimmed by 6 bases and the J gene end by 5 bases; junction bases not matched to a gene: 6. Germline-derived CDR1 and CDR2 are MDHEN and SYDVKM. The CDR3 spells CASRAGGPRETQYF. The CDR3 coding sequence is TGTGCCAGCAGAGCGGGGGGGCCACGGGAGACCCAGTACTTC.

This clone has just one count. The chain carries TRBV29-1 and TRBJ1-1; D might be TRBD1 (5 bases). Germline values: CDR1 SQVTM, CDR2 ANQGSEA. This CDR3 has 13 residues. The V end lost 8 bases, the J end lost 5 bases, and 18 bases lay between the germline ends. This CDR3 reads CSLGTIGRTEAFF. CDR3 DNA: TGCAGCCTAGGGACGATTGGCAGAACTGAAGCTTTCTTT.

The V and J genes are TRBV7-2 and TRBJ2-3; 10 bases are shared with TRBD2. The J segment lost 2 bases and the V segment lost 4 bases, leaving 6 bases of the junction unmatched. The CDR3 loop spans 16 amino acids. Germline V gene data show CDR1 as SGHTA and CDR2 as FQGNSA. The CDR3 protein is CASSSGTSDITDTQYF. For the CDR3, the DNA is TGTGCCAGCAGCTCGGGGACTAGCGACATCACAGATACGCAGTATTTT.

The V call is TRBV5-6, the J call TRBJ2-3; TRBD2 matches 10 bases. Trimming took 0 bases from V and 4 from J; bases not matched to a gene: 8. The CDR3 consists of 17 residues. Germline V gives CDR1 SGHDT, CDR2 YYEEEE. The CDR3 sequence is CASSLAGASGRSDTQYF. The CDR3 nucleotides read TGTGCCAGCAGCTTGGCCGGGGCTAGCGGGAGATCAGATACGCAGTATTTT.

V is TRBV12-3 or TRBV12-4 and J is TRBJ2-2; D remains ambiguous. V was clipped by 8 bases and J by 0 bases, with 7 bases between them. This CDR3 has 13 amino acids. The chain's CDR3 is CASWSSNTGELFF. The CDR3 nucleotides are TGTGCCAGCTGGAGCTCGAACACCGGGGAGCTGTTTTTT.

The V gene is TRBV6-5, the J gene TRBJ2-7; TRBD2 might be the D (5 bases). Germline V gene lookup returns CDR1 MNHEY and CDR2 SVGAGI. CDR3 size: 15 residues. Trimming took 6 bases from V and 2 from J, leaving 17 bases between them. The CDR3 loop is CASSPSGESPYEQYF. Here the CDR3 DNA reads TGTGCCAGCAGCCCATCCGGGGAATCGCCCTACGAGCAGTACTTC.

The chain combines TRBV11-2 with TRBJ2-4, with 7 bases aligning to TRBD1. The CDR3 is 14 residues long. Germline CDR1 SGHAT, CDR2 FQNNGV. The V segment lost 5 bases and the J segment 7 bases; nucleotides outside the gene matches: 8. CDR3 loop: CASSARQGSNIQYF. DNA of the CDR3: TGTGCCAGCAGCGCCAGACAGGGTAGTAACATTCAGTACTTC. The full variable domain, rest sourced from reference TRBV11-2 and TRBJ2-4, is EAGVAQSPRYKIIEKRQSVAFWCNPISGHATLYWYQQILGQGPKLLIQFQNNGVVDDSQLPKDRFSAERLKGVDSTLKIQPAKLEDSAVYLCASSARQGSNIQYFGAGTRLSVL.

This chain joins TRBV18 and TRBJ1-2; the D is unclear. This CDR3 contains 17 residues. Germline V lookup: CDR1 KGHSH, CDR2 LQKENI. Deletions cut 4 bases from V and 1 base from J, with 19 bases between. This CDR3 reads CASSLTIVRRLNYGYTF. CDR3 coding DNA: TGTGCCAGCTCACTGACTATCGTCAGAAGACTTAACTATGGCTACACCTTC.

This chain joins TRBV30 and TRBJ1-5; weak D call: TRBD1 (6 bases). V lost 3 bases, J lost 7 bases, and 19 bases lay in between. This CDR3 spans 15 amino acids. The germline V gene encodes CDR1 GTSNPN and CDR2 SVGIG (reference sequence). CDR3 region: CAWRHPGGAWQPQHF. In nucleotides, the CDR3 is TGTGCCTGGAGGCACCCGGGGGGCGCTTGGCAGCCCCAGCATTTT.

The chain couples TRBV5-1 to TRBJ2-3, with 7 bases fitting TRBD2. The ends lost 0 bases at V and 4 bases at J; junction bases unmatched: 11. The CDR3 is 17 amino acids. CDR1 and CDR2 from the germline V gene are SGHRS and YFSETQ. The CDR3 is CASSLDASGLWADTQYF. As DNA, the CDR3 is TGCGCCAGCAGCTTGGATGCTAGCGGCCTTTGGGCAGATACGCAGTATTTT.

The chain employs TRBV11-3 and TRBJ2-2, with 9 nucleotides matching TRBD2. The CDR3 runs to 17 residues. The ends lost 5 bases at V and 7 bases at J; junction bases unmatched: 14. Germline V CDR1 and CDR2: SGHNT, YENEEA. The CDR3 here is CASSRRLAGSGVGELFF. The DNA of the CDR3 is TGTGCCAGCAGCCGAAGGCTAGCGGGGTCGGGTGTCGGGGAGCTGTTTTTT. Full variable domain (missing parts from reference TRBV11-3 and TRBJ2-2): EAGVVQSPRYKIIEKKQPVAFWCNPISGHNTLYWYLQNLGQGPELLIRYENEEAVDDSQLPKDRFSAERLKGVDSTLKIQPAELGDSAVYLCASSRRLAGSGVGELFFGEGSRLTVL.

This rearrangement joins TRBV2 to TRBJ2-5; 10 bases agree with TRBD1. Trimming cost V 6 bases and J 0 bases; bases outside gene matches: 7. Germline CDR1 reads SNHLY; CDR2 reads FYNNEI. The CDR3 has 16 residues. The CDR3 DNA reads as TGTGCCAGCAGATCCGGGACAGGGGAGGACCAAGAGACCCAGTACTTC. This sequence encodes CASRSGTGEDQETQYF. Using reference TRBV2 and TRBJ2-5 for the parts outside the CDR3, the full variable domain is EPEVTQTPSHQVTQMGQEVILRCVPISNHLYFYWYRQILGQKVEFLVSFYNNEISEKSEIFDDQFSVERPDGSNFTLKIRSTKLEDSAMYFCASRSGTGEDQETQYFGPGTRLLVL.

This clone was seen only once. The CDR3 here is CASSGPGTRDNEQFF. In DNA, the CDR3 is TGTGCCAGCAGCGGGCCAGGGACAAGAGACAATGAGCAGTTCTTC. The chain is built from TRBV5-4 and TRBJ2-1; weak D call: TRBD1 (6 bases). From germline, CDR1 is SGHNT and CDR2 YYREEE (reference sequence). Deletions cut 4 bases from V and 5 bases from J, with 16 bases between. CDR3 length equals 15 residues.

The chain links TRBV6-5 to TRBJ2-5; D possibly corresponds to TRBD2 (6 bases). Germline CDR1 and CDR2: MNHEY and SVGAGI. This CDR3 is built from 13 residues. V was pared by 7 bases and J by 0 bases, with 9 bases between. CDR3 nucleotides: TGTGCCAGCATCCGGGACTACCAAGAGACCCAGTACTTC. Its translation is CASIRDYQETQYF.

The chain recombines TRBV5-4 with TRBJ2-5; D is perhaps TRBD2 (6 bases). The V end was cut by 4 bases, the J end by 5 bases, with 12 bases between. This CDR3 is 13 amino acids long. Germline values: CDR1 SGHNT, CDR2 YYREEE (reference sequence). The CDR3 here is CASSPLEGETQYF. The CDR3 DNA reads as TGTGCCAGCAGCCCATTGGAGGGCGAGACCCAGTACTTC.

This clone was counted once. V gene TRBV28 combines with J gene TRBJ2-7; D might be TRBD1 (6 bases). Between the trimmed V and J ends, which lost 5 bases and 7 bases, there was a span of 12 bases. Germline CDR1 and CDR2: MDHEN and SYDVKM. The length of the CDR3 is 12 residues. CDR3 in DNA: TGTGCCAGCAGTGAGGGGGTTTGGGAGCAGTACTTC. Its protein product is CASSEGVWEQYF.

This clone was observed a handful of times. The genes are TRBV5-1 and TRBJ1-5; D gene uncertain. The V gene lost 4 bases and the J gene lost 3 bases, with 20 bases spanning the gap. Germline V gene lookup returns CDR1 SGHRS and CDR2 YFSETQ. This CDR3 is built from 17 residues. CDR3 residues: CASSPGPLSGDNQPQHF. CDR3 nucleotides: TGCGCCAGCAGCCCTGGACCTTTAAGCGGGGACAATCAGCCCCAGCATTTT. Supplemented by reference TRBV5-1 and TRBJ1-5, the full variable domain reads KAGVTQTPRYLIKTRGQQVTLSCSPISGHRSVSWYQQTPGQGLQFLFEYFSETQRNKGNFPGRFSGRQFSNSRSEMNVSTLELGDSALYLCASSPGPLSGDNQPQHFGDGTRLSIL.

V and J are TRBV3-1 (or the pseudogene TRBV3-2) and TRBJ2-5, with a possible D match to TRBD2 (5 bases). Between the trimmed V and J ends, which lost 4 bases and 7 bases, there was a span of 16 bases. Germline loops: CDR1 LGHDT, CDR2 YNNKEL (reference sequence). The CDR3 spans 14 residues. CDR3 sequence reads: CASSPTKSATTQYF. CDR3 sequence (DNA): TGTGCCAGCAGCCCGACTAAATCAGCGACGACCCAGTACTTC.

This chain connects TRBV18 to TRBJ2-1; D might be TRBD1 or TRBD2, each matching 5 bases. Trimming cost V 3 bases and J 7 bases, with 16 bases left between them. Germline assignment: CDR1 KGHSH and CDR2 LQKENI. The CDR3 totals 15 residues. The CDR3 DNA sequence: TGTGCCAGCTCACCGGGGGATACCTACGCGAATGAGCAGTTCTTC. Protein product: CASSPGDTYANEQFF.

This chain links TRBV4-3 with TRBJ1-2; D is unclear. This CDR3 is built from 15 residues. From germline, CDR1 is LGHNA and CDR2 YSLEER. Between the trimmed V and J ends, which lost 1 base and 5 bases, there was a span of 14 bases. The CDR3 DNA follows: TGCGCCAGCAGCCAAGTTAGAGGGTGGGGATATGGCTACACCTTC. This translates into CASSQVRGWGYGYTF.

This rearrangement joins TRBV2 to TRBJ1-1; no definite D call. The V and J ends lost 6 bases and 7 bases respectively, with 6 bases between them. The germline V gene encodes CDR1 SNHLY and CDR2 FYNNEI. The length of the CDR3 is 10 residues. CDR3 coding DNA: TGTGCCAGCAGAGCCCATGAAGCTTTCTTT. It specifies CASRAHEAFF.